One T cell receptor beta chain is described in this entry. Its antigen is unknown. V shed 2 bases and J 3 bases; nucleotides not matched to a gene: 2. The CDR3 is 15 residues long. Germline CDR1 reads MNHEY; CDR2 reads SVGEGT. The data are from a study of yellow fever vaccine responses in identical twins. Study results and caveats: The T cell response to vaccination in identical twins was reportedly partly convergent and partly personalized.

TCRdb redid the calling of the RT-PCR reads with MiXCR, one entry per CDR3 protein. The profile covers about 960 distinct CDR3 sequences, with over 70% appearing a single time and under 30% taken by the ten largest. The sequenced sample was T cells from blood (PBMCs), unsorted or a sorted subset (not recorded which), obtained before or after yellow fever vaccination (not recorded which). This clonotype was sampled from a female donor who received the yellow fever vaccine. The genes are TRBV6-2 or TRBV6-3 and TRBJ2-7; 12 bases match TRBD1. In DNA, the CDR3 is TGTGCCAGCAGTTACGGGACAGGGGGCTACTACGAGCAGTACTTC. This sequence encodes CASSYGTGGYYEQYF.